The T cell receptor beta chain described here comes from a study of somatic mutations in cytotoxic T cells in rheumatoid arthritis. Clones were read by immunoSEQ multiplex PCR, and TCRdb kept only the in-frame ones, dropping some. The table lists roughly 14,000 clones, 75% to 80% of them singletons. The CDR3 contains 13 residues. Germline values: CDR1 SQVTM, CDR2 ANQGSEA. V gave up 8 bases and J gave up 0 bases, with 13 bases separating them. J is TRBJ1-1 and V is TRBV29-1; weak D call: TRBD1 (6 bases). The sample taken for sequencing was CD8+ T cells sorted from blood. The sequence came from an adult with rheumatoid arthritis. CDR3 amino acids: CSSAQGVNTEAFF. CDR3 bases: TGCAGCTCTGCACAGGGCGTGAACACTGAAGCTTTCTTT.